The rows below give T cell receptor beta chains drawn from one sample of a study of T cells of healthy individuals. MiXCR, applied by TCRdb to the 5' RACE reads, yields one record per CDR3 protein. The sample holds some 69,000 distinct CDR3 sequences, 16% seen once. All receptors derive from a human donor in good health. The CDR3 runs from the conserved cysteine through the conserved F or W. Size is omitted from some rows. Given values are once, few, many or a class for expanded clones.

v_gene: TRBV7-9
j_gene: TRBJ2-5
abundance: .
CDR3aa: CASSPGGKTQYF

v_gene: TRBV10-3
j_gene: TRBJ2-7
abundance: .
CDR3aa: CATLDTYEQYF

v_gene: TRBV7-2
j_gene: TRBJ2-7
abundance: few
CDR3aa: CASSSGLAVYEQYF

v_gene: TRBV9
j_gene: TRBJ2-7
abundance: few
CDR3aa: CASSVGAGGKYEQYF

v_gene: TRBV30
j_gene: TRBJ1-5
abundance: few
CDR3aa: CAWSVRTGGYQPQHF

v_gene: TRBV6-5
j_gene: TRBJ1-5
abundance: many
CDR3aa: CASSYSRATNQPQHF

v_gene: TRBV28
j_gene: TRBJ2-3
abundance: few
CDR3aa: CASSPGQGALDTQYF

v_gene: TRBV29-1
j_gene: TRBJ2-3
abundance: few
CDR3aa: CSVEDPRLAGSEDTQYF

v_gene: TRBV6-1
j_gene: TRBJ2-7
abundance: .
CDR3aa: CASSETSGGTIYEQYF

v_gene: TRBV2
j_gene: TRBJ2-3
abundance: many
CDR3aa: CASKGDFTDTQYF

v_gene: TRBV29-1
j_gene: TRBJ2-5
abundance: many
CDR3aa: CSARQGTETQYF

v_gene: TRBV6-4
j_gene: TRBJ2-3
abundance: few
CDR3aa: CASSRTSGGTDTQYF

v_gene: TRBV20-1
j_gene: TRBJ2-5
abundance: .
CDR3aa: CSASIGIQETQYF

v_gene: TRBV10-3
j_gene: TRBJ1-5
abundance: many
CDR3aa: CAISVDRQGSQHF

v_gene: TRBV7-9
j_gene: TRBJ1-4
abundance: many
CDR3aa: CASSLVQGEKLFF

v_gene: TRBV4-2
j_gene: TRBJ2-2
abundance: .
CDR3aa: CASSQELGLAGGPGTGELFF

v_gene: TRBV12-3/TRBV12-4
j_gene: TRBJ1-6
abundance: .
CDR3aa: CASTRKRAGLDSPLHF

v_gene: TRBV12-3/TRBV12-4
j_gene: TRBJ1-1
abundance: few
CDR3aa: CASSPNRGTEAFF

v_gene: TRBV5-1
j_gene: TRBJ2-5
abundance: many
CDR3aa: CASSPEATVGQTQYF

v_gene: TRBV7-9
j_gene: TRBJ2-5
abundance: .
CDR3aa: CASSLLARRTETQYF

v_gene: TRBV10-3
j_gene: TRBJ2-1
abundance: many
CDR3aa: CAISEFRAGGNEQFF

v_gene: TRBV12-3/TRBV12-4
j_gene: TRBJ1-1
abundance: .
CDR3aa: CASSLVLGGQGTFF

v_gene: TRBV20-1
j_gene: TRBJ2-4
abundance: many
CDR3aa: CSASSLLAKNIQYF

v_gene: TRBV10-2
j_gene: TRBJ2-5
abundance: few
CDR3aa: CASRTSGSWDETQYF

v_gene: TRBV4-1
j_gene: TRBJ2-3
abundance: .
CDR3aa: CASRRWFGTSGSTDTQYF

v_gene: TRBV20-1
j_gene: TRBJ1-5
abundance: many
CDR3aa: CSAARVKGAGQPQHF

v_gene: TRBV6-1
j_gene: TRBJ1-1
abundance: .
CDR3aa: CASSEGQFRRPLEAFF

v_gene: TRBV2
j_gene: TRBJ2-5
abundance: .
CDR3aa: CASSDRDREETQYF

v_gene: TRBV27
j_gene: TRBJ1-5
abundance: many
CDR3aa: CASSLGQDRNQPQHF

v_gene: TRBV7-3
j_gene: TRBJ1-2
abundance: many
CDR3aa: CASSPGQGAYGYTF

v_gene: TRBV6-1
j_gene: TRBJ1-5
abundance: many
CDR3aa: CASSEEDGTGGQPQHF

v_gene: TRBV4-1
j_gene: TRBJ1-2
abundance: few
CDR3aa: CASSQVGDRVGGYTF

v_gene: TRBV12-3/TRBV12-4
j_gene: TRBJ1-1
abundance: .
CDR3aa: CASSLSTEAFF

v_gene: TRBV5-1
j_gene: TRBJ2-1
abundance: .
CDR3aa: CASSLVLSRDNEQFF

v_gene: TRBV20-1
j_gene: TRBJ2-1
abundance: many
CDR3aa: CSARPDYLYNEQFF

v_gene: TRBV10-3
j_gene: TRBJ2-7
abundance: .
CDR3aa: CATGLAGNYEQYF

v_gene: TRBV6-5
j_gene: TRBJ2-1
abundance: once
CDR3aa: CASSPGGGTYNEQFF

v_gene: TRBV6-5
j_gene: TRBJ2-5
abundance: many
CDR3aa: CASSRGTSGQETQYF